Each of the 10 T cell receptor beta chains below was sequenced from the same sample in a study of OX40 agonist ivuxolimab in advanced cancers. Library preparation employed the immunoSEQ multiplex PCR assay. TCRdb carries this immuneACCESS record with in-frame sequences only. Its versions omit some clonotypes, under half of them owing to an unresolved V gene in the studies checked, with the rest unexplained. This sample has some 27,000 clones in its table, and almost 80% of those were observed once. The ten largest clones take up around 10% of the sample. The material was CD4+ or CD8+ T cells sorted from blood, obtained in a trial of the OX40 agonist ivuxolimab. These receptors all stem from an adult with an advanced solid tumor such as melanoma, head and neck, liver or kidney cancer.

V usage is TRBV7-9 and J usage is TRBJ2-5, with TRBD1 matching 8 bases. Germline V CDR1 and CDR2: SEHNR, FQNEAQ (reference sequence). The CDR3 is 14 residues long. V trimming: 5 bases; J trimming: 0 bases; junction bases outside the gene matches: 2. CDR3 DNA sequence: TGTGCCAGCAGCGAGGACAGGGACCAAGAGACCCAGTACTTC. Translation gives CASSEDRDQETQYF.

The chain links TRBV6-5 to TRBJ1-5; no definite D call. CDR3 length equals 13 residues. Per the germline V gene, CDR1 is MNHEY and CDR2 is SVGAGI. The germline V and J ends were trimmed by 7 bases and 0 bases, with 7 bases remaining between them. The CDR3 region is CASMRDSNQPQHF. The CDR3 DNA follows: TGTGCCAGCATGAGGGATAGCAATCAGCCCCAGCATTTT.

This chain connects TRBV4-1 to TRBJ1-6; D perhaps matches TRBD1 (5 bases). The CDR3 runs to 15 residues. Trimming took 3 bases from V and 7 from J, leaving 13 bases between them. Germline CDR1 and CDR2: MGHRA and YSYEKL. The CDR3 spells CASSQYGTENSPLHF. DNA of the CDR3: TGCGCCAGCAGCCAGTATGGGACGGAGAATTCACCCCTCCACTTT.

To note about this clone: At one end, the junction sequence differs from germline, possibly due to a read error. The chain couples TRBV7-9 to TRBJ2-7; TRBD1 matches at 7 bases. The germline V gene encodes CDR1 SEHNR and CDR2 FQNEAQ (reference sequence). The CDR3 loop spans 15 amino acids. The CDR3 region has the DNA TGTGCCAGCAGCTCGACAGGGACCACCTCCTTCGAGCAGTACTTC. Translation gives CASSSTGTTSFEQYF. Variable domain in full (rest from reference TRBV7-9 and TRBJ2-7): DTGVSQNPRHKITKRGQNVTFRCDPISEHNRLYWYRQTLGQGPEFLTYFQNEAQLEKSRLLSDRFSAERPKGSFSTLEIQRTEQGDSAMYLCASSSTGTTSFEQYFGPGTRLTVT.

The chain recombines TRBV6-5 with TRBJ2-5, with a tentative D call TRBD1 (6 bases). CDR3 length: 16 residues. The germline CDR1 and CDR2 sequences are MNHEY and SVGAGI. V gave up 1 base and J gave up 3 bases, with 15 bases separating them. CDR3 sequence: CASSYFPGAQEETQYF. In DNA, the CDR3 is TGTGCCAGCAGTTACTTTCCAGGGGCGCAGGAAGAGACCCAGTACTTC.

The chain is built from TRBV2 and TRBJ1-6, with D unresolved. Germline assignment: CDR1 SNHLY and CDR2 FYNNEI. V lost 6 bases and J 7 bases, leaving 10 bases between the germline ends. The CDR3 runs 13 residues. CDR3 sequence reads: CASSPSLNSPLHF. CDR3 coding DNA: TGTGCCAGCAGCCCCTCGTTAAATTCACCCCTCCACTTT.

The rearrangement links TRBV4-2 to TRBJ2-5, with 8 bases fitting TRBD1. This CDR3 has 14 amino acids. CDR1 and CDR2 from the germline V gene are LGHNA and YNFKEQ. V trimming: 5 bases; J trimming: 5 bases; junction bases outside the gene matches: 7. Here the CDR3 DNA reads TGTGCCAGCAGCTTACCAGGGGGCCGGGAGACCCAGTACTTC. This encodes CASSLPGGRETQYF.

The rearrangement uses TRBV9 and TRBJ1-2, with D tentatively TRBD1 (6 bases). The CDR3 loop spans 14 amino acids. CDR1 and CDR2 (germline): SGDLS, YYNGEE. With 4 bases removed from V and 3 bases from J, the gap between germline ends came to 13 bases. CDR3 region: CASSLGQSYYGYTF. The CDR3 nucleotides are TGTGCCAGCAGCTTAGGACAGAGCTACTATGGCTACACCTTC.

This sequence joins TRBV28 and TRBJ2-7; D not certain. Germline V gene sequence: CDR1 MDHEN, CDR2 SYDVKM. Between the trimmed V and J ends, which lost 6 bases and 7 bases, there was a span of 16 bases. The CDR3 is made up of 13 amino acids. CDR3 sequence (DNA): TGTGCCAGCAGCTTTAGGATGGGTGGTGAGCAGTACTTC. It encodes CASSFRMGGEQYF.

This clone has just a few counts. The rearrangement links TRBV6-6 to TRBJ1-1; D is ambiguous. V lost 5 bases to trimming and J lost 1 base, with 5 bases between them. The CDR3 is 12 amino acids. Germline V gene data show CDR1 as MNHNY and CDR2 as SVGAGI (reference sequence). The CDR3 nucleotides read TGTGCCAGCAGTCGACCGAACACTGAAGCTTTCTTT. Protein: CASSRPNTEAFF.